The clone carrying this T cell receptor (beta chain) was observed many times. What it binds is not known. The source of the sample is a study of regulatory T cells in long-lasting Graves disease. Notes on the study in general: In persistent patients, shared public clonotypes (over 2,500) outnumbered those in new patients (approximately 940).

Time point denoted: persistent/refractory GD, antithyroid drugs over 5 years with positive TRAb. PBMCs provided the RNA from which the TCR library was made. V lost 5 bases and J lost 0, with 8 bases in between. From germline, CDR1 is DFQATT and CDR2 SNEGSKA (reference sequence). The CDR3 has 14 residues. Libraries of TCR beta came from iRepertoire HTBI primers plus Arm-PCR of CDR3 regions. TCRdb reprocessed the multiplex PCR reads with MiXCR, giving one entry per CDR3 protein. The sample records 300,000 to 350,000 distinct CDR3 sequences, around 20% being singletons. Sequencing was performed on peripheral blood mononuclear cells (PBMCs), taken when the disease was refractory, from a patient treated with antithyroid drugs. The chain is built from TRBV20-1 and TRBJ1-6, with unresolved D. This sequence was found in a female donor with Graves disease. The CDR3 spells CSASRGSYNSPLHF. CDR3 nucleotide sequence: TGCAGTGCTTCGAGAGGCTCCTATAATTCACCCCTCCACTTT.